One sample yielded the 7 T cell receptor beta chains listed below, sequenced in a study of CD8 T cells in ankylosing spondylitis. Via MiXCR, TCRdb re-called the 5' RACE reads, giving one row per CDR3 protein. The sample comprises approximately 140,000 distinct CDR3 sequences, roughly 7.7% of which are singletons, and 7.3% rests with the top ten. Sequencing was performed on synovial fluid, either unsorted or a sorted T cell fraction (not recorded which). The origin of the receptors is a male donor with ankylosing spondylitis.

The gene calls are TRBV4-3 and TRBJ1-2; 11 bases fit TRBD1. The CDR3 length is 16 residues. The trim removed 4 bases at V and 4 bases at J, leaving 8 bases unmatched. CDR1 LGHNA and CDR2 YSLEER come from the germline V gene. The DNA for the CDR3 is TGCGCCAGCAGCCCCACCGGACAGGGGGCTATCTATGGCTACACCTTC. As protein: CASSPTGQGAIYGYTF.

This clonotype was seen at least ten times. In DNA form, the CDR3 reads TGCAGTGCTCATGACTCCCCCACCGGGGAGCTGTTTTTT. Amino acid sequence: CSAHDSPTGELFF. J is TRBJ2-2 and V is TRBV20-1; no firm D call. The CDR3 contains 13 residues. V was pared by 5 bases and J by 4 bases, with 11 bases between. Germline V lookup: CDR1 DFQATT, CDR2 SNEGSKA (reference sequence).

The CDR3: CSAILAGGTDTQYF. In DNA, the CDR3 is TGCAGTGCTATCCTAGCGGGGGGCACAGATACGCAGTATTTT. The V call is TRBV20-1, the J call TRBJ2-3; 10 bases map to TRBD2. This CDR3 is 14 amino acids long. Looked up from germline, CDR1 is DFQATT and CDR2 is SNEGSKA (reference sequence). Trimming took 4 bases from V and 1 from J; bases not matched to a gene: 2.

This clonotype was seen many times. The gene calls are TRBV10-3 and TRBJ2-2; TRBD1 matches 12 bases. The V and J ends lost 3 bases and 7 bases, in that order; junction bases with no gene match: 9. CDR1 is ENHRY and CDR2 is SYGVKD in the germline V gene. The CDR3 is 17 residues long. The CDR3 region is CAISESGTGGDNGELFF. CDR3 in DNA: TGTGCCATCAGTGAAAGTGGGACAGGGGGCGATAACGGGGAGCTGTTTTTT.

This clonotype was recorded a few times. The V call is TRBV12-3 or TRBV12-4, the J call TRBJ2-3, with D possibly TRBD2 on 6 matching bases. Trimming shortened V by 6 bases and J by 1 base, and 11 bases separated the two germline ends. The CDR3 has 14 amino acids. CDR3 region: CASSDQRGTDTQYF. CDR3 sequence (DNA): TGTGCCAGCAGCGATCAGCGGGGCACAGATACGCAGTATTTT.

The chain employs TRBV20-1 and TRBJ2-1; D gene uncertain. The germline CDR1 and CDR2 sequences are DFQATT and SNEGSKA (reference sequence). Between the trimmed V and J ends, which lost 5 bases and 7 bases, there was a span of 15 bases. The CDR3 is 13 amino acids. The CDR3 region is CSAYPISWNEQFF. CDR3 DNA: TGCAGTGCTTACCCGATTTCTTGGAATGAGCAGTTCTTC.

This clonotype was seen ten or more times. The gene calls are TRBV20-1 and TRBJ2-3; 7 bases match TRBD2. The CDR3 consists of 15 residues. Trimming at V came to 0 bases and at J to 2 bases, leaving 5 bases not matched to a gene. The V gene's germline CDR1 is DFQATT and CDR2 SNEGSKA (reference sequence). The CDR3 loop reads CSARDGGDITDTQYF. The CDR3 bases are TGCAGTGCTAGAGATGGGGGGGATATCACAGATACGCAGTATTTT.